This TCR beta chain was profiled in a study of vaccination effects on CD4 cells after COVID-19. In the ViraFEST assay, antigen-specific CD4+ clonotypes were identified by expansion after peptide-pool stimulation. Following 10 days of culture, CD4+ T cells were isolated. Participants were vaccinated with two doses of either the BNT162b2 or mRNA-1273 vaccine. Nucleocapsid antibodies were negative in the vaccine recipients, who had never had SARS-CoV-2 infection. Each well held a few million PBMC cultured with around 10 ug/ml peptides and roughly 11 IU/ml IL-2. The authors exchanged half the medium for IL-2 medium on days 3 and 7. Per germline, CDR1 SGHKS and CDR2 YYEKEE (reference sequence). V dropped 2 bases and J dropped 6; count of bases not matched to a gene: 9. The CDR3 is 17 amino acids. Study-wide findings and caveats: Sampling in the study covered few convalescent patients and included no early post-infection timepoints.

Sequencing was performed with immunoSEQ multiplex PCR; in TCRdb, only in-frame clones are kept and a portion is missing. Of about 66,000 clones listed, less than 80% are singletons. To note about this clone: Its antigen is unknown.

The source material was CD4+ T cells from PBMCs cultured with HCoV-OC43 spike peptides, sampled after COVID-19 vaccination. Subset denoted: HCoV-OC43 spike overlapping peptide pool stimulation. The V gene is TRBV5-5, the J gene TRBJ2-1, with 12 bases fitting TRBD2. This TCR was sampled from a human donor who received a COVID-19 vaccine. CDR3 amino acids: CASSFDRTSGASNEQFF. The DNA of the CDR3 is TGTGCCAGCAGCTTTGATCGGACTAGCGGGGCGAGCAATGAGCAGTTCTTC.